This is a list of T cell receptor beta chains from one sample in a study of CD8+ T cells in alopecia areata. TCRdb's table, derived via immunoSEQ multiplex PCR, lists solely in-frame clones and lacks some. This table has more than 90,000 clones, about 58% appearing once. The material was CD8+ T cells sorted from blood, obtained at week 4, from a patient treated with tofacitinib. Every receptor here comes from a human donor with alopecia areata. Both conserved end residues are part of each CDR3. The order of the fields is V gene, J gene, D gene, clone size, CDR3 DNA, CDR3 protein. D genes are given only for firm matches. The size of a clone is reported for some rows only, either as once, few or many, or as a class for expanded clones.

TRBV27	TRBJ2-1	TRBD2	NA	TGTGCCAGCAGCCCCATAGGGAGCGGGAGGATCTACAATGAGCAGTTCTTC	CASSPIGSGRIYNEQFF
TRBV6-5	TRBJ1-5	TRBD1	once	TGTGCCAGCAGTTACGGGACAGGGCTCAATCAGCCCCAGCATTTT	CASSYGTGLNQPQHF
TRBV6-5	TRBJ2-3	NA	NA	TGTGCCAGCAGCCCGGACAAGAGCACAGATACGCAGTATTTT	CASSPDKSTDTQYF
TRBV28	TRBJ1-2	TRBD1	few	TGTGCCAGCAGTAGGGGGACAGTGAGCTACACCTTC	CASSRGTVSYTF
TRBV5-4	TRBJ1-2	NA	few	TGTGCCAGCAGCTTGGGACAGGTTTCTAACTATGGCTACACCTTC	CASSLGQVSNYGYTF
TRBV5-1	TRBJ1-2	NA	NA	TGCGCCAGCAGCTTACATCCTTGGCAGGCCTATGGCTACACCTTC	CASSLHPWQAYGYTF
TRBV4-1	TRBJ2-3	NA	NA	TGCGCCAGCAGCCAAGAACCAGCCTTGACAGATACGCAGTATTTT	CASSQEPALTDTQYF
TRBV27	TRBJ2-2	NA	NA	TGTGCCAGCACTTCCTCGGACAGATTTCCCACCGGGGAGCTGTTTTTT	CASTSSDRFPTGELFF
TRBV5-1	TRBJ2-7	NA	NA	TGCGCCAGCAGCCATCAGGGAGGTCCGGACGAGCAGTACTTC	CASSHQGGPDEQYF
TRBV5-1	TRBJ2-4	TRBD1	NA	TGCGCCAGCAGCTTGTCCCCGGGACAGAAAAACATTCAGTACTTC	CASSLSPGQKNIQYF
TRBV28	TRBJ2-6	TRBD1	large	TGTGCCAGCAGCCGGGGACAGCTCTCTGGGGCCAACGTCCTGACTTTC	CASSRGQLSGANVLTF
TRBV27	TRBJ2-5	NA	NA	TGTGCCAGCAGTTTGCTGGGGCGGCCAGAGACCCAGTACTTC	CASSLLGRPETQYF
TRBV5-4	TRBJ2-7	TRBD1	NA	TGTGCCAGCAGCTATATAACAGGGGTGAACGAGCAGTACTTC	CASSYITGVNEQYF
TRBV29-1	TRBJ2-7	NA	NA	TGCAGCGTTGTGGAGGGTAGGGGCTACGAGCAGTACTTC	CSVVEGRGYEQYF
TRBV9	TRBJ2-7	TRBD2	NA	TGTGCCAGCAGCGTATCCTTGCTAGCGGGAACGGGCGAGCAGTACTTC	CASSVSLLAGTGEQYF
TRBV30	TRBJ1-1	NA	few	TGTGCCTGGAGCCTCCAGGTGAACACTGAAGCTTTCTTT	CAWSLQVNTEAFF
TRBV4-3	TRBJ2-3	TRBD1	NA	TGCGCCAGCAGCCAAGACCGGACAGGGAGCACAGATACGCAGTATTTT	CASSQDRTGSTDTQYF